Described below is a single TCR beta chain sequence and its context. The data are from a study of CD8 T cells in ankylosing spondylitis. This CDR3 has 14 residues. Germline V lookup: CDR1 SGHRS, CDR2 YFSETQ. V lost 3 bases and J 1 base, leaving 8 bases between the germline ends. MiXCR, applied by TCRdb to the 5' RACE reads, yields one record per CDR3 protein. The sample carries 50,000 to 70,000 distinct CDR3 sequences, under 7.5% recorded once. This receptor was identified in a male donor with ankylosing spondylitis. Input material: synovial fluid, either unsorted or a sorted T cell fraction (not recorded which). The V and J genes are TRBV5-1 and TRBJ1-3; possible D gene TRBD1, 5 bases. DNA for the CDR3: TGCGCCAGCAGCTCTACAGGATCTGGAAACACCATATATTTT. Its translation: CASSSTGSGNTIYF.